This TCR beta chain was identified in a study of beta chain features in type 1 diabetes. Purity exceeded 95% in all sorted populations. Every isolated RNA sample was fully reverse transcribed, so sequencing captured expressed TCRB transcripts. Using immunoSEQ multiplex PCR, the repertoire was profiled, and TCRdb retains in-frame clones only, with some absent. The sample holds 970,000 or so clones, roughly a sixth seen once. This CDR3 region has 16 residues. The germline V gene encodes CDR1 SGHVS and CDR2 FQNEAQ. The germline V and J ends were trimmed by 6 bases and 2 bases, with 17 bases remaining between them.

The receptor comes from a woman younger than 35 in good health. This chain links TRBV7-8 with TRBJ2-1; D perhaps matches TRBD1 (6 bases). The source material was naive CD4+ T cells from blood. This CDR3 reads CASSFSPWTAYNEQFF. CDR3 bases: TGTGCCAGCAGTTTTTCCCCATGGACAGCCTACAATGAGCAGTTCTTC.